The 2 T cell receptor beta chains listed next were all sequenced from one sample in a study of blood T cells in healthy people across ages. The use of a sample-barcoded 5' primer and a J-beta primer mix characterized a second PCR of roughly 7 to 11 cycles. TCRdb used MiXCR to reprocess the 5' RACE reads, holding one entry per CDR3 protein. The table lists fewer than 750,000 distinct CDR3 sequences, about 45% of them singletons, with about 22% in the top ten. Material for sequencing was blood. The receptors stem from a man older than 75 in good health.

The chain joins TRBV20-1 to TRBJ2-5; 7 nucleotides align to TRBD2. Germline V CDR1 and CDR2: DFQATT, SNEGSKA (reference sequence). J was trimmed by 2 bases and V by 0 bases; bases with no gene match: 3. CDR3 length equals 14 residues. CDR3 DNA: TGCAGTGCTAGAGATGGCGGGGGACAAGAGACCCAGTACTTC. Translated: CSARDGGGQETQYF.

There are a few counts of this clonotype. The chain links TRBV7-2 to TRBJ2-7; D gene ambiguous. V gave up 1 base and J gave up 6 bases, with 7 bases separating them. Per germline, CDR1 SGHTA and CDR2 FQGNSA. The CDR3 runs 12 residues. The CDR3: CASSLDFGEQYF. CDR3 nucleotides: TGTGCCAGCAGCTTAGACTTTGGCGAGCAGTACTTC. Supplemented by reference TRBV7-2 and TRBJ2-7, the full variable domain reads GAGVSQSPSNKVTEKGKDVELRCDPISGHTALYWYRQSLGQGLEFLIYFQGNSAPDKSGLPSDRFSAERTGGSVSTLTIQRTQQEDSAVYLCASSLDFGEQYFGPGTRLTVT.